The 8 T cell receptor beta chains presented below share a single source sample, sequenced in a study of blood T cell repertoires in COVID-19. Clones were read by immunoSEQ multiplex PCR, and TCRdb kept only the in-frame ones, dropping some. The sample carries about 140,000 clones, over 60% recorded once. The sequencing input was peripheral blood. These receptors originate from a woman aged 50 to 60 with active or convalescent COVID-19.

The CDR3 loop is CASSLRGQGVEQYF. In DNA form, the CDR3 reads TGTGCCAGCAGCTTAAGGGGACAGGGGGTCGAGCAGTACTTC. The V and J genes are TRBV7-8 and TRBJ2-7, with TRBD1 matching 11 bases. V shed 2 bases, J shed 6 bases, and the junction held 3 bases outside the gene matches. The germline V gene has CDR1 SGHVS and CDR2 FQNEAQ. The CDR3 has 14 amino acids.

V is TRBV3-1 (or the pseudogene TRBV3-2) and J is TRBJ1-4, with D unresolved. The CDR3 extends over 15 amino acids. Trimming shortened V by 2 bases and J by 8 bases, and 15 bases separated the two germline ends. Germline loops: CDR1 LGHDT, CDR2 YNNKEL (reference sequence). The CDR3 is CASSQSRRDREKLFF. CDR3 bases: TGTGCCAGCAGCCAATCCCGGCGGGATCGGGAAAAACTGTTTTTT.

V and J are TRBV4-3 and TRBJ2-7; no firm D call. Trimming left V 0 bases short and J 6 bases short, with 15 bases between. Germline V gene data show CDR1 as LGHNA and CDR2 as YSLEER. The CDR3 totals 15 residues. In DNA form, the CDR3 reads TGCGCCAGCAGCCAAGAAGTGTACGGCCGAGGCGAGCAGTACTTC. Protein: CASSQEVYGRGEQYF.

The chain links TRBV30 to TRBJ1-2; TRBD1 aligns across 7 bases. Trimming removed 2 bases from V and 7 bases from J; junction bases left unmatched: 7. Looked up from germline, CDR1 is GTSNPN and CDR2 is SVGIG (reference sequence). The CDR3 totals 13 residues. The CDR3, as DNA: TGTGCCTGGAGTCCCGGACAGGTCGGTGGCTACACCTTC. It encodes CAWSPGQVGGYTF.

In this sample, this clone turned up a few times. V usage is TRBV10-3 and J usage is TRBJ2-1; D is possibly TRBD2 (8 bases). The ends were cut back, 7 bases at V and 6 bases at J, with 19 bases in the middle. CDR3 length: 15 residues. CDR1 and CDR2 from the germline V gene are ENHRY and SYGVKD. CDR3 sequence: CAITRGSGDSNEQFF. The DNA of the CDR3 is TGTGCCATCACCAGGGGTAGCGGGGACAGCAATGAGCAGTTCTTC.

J is TRBJ2-7 and V is TRBV27; 7 bases align to TRBD1. The CDR3 has 13 amino acids. The V segment lost 5 bases and the J segment 5 bases; nucleotides outside the gene matches: 6. From germline, CDR1 is MNHEY and CDR2 SMNVEV (reference sequence). DNA of the CDR3: TGTGCCAGCAGTACGTGGGACAGTGACGAGCAGTACTTC. Translated, it gives CASSTWDSDEQYF.

The chain carries TRBV29-1 and TRBJ1-2; D gene ambiguous. Germline CDR1 and CDR2: SQVTM and ANQGSEA. Between the trimmed V and J ends, which lost 4 bases and 2 bases, there was a span of 8 bases. The CDR3 totals 12 residues. In DNA, the CDR3 is TGCAGCGTTGGCGAGGAAAACTATGGCTACACCTTC. This gives the protein CSVGEENYGYTF.

This clone was seen just once. J is TRBJ2-6 and V is TRBV6-6; 7 positions agree with TRBD1. J was trimmed by 0 bases and V by 5 bases; bases with no gene match: 19. This CDR3 has 21 residues. In germline, CDR1 is MNHNY, CDR2 SVGAGI (reference sequence). The CDR3 protein is CASSRNPRTGSRGSGANVLTF. Here the CDR3 DNA reads TGTGCCAGCAGTCGAAACCCCAGGACAGGCAGCAGGGGCTCTGGGGCCAACGTCCTGACTTTC.